This entry describes one T cell receptor (beta chain). Generated by immunoSEQ multiplex PCR, the TCRdb table keeps only in-frame clones and is missing some. The sample contains about 75,000 clones, 94% of which appear only once. This record belongs to a study of T cell changes during pregnancy in multiple sclerosis. Germline V gene sequence: CDR1 DFQATT, CDR2 SNEGSKA (reference sequence). CDR3 length: 11 residues. V dropped 5 bases and J dropped 6; count of bases not matched to a gene: 3. This chain connects TRBV20-1 to TRBJ2-7; the match to TRBD1 covers 8 bases. The clonotype was recovered from a female donor with multiple sclerosis, enrolled in a pregnancy study. The sequencing used CD4+ T cells from peripheral blood mononuclear cells, collected after pregnancy. The CDR3 sequence: CSAGTGVEQYF. Written as DNA, the CDR3 is TGCAGTGCTGGGACAGGAGTCGAGCAGTACTTC.